Listed below are T cell receptor beta chains from one sample, sequenced in a study of cytomegalovirus exposure and HLA in healthy donors. Method: immunoSEQ multiplex PCR; TCRdb's copy keeps in-frame clones and lacks some. The sample consists of hundreds of thousands of clones, roughly 80% of them appearing once. The material sequenced was PBMCs. The receptors were gathered from a man aged 25-45 years in good health and CMV-seronegative. Each CDR3 is given with its conserved first and last residue. The D gene is left open where the match is weak. Clone size is not always given. Where it is, it says once, few, many or a class for expanded clones.

d_gene,j_gene,v_gene,abundance,CDR3aa,CDR3nt
NA,TRBJ1-1,TRBV9,NA,CASSTGQGAEAFF,TGTGCCAGCAGCACAGGGCAGGGCGCTGAAGCTTTCTTT
NA,TRBJ1-5,TRBV15,NA,CATSRDPRDKSNQPQHF,TGTGCCACCAGCAGAGATCCCCGGGACAAGAGCAATCAGCCCCAGCATTTT
TRBD2,TRBJ2-3,TRBV5-1,NA,CASSSGLAGNTQYF,TGCGCCAGCAGCTCCGGGCTAGCGGGGAATACGCAGTATTTT
TRBD2,TRBJ2-3,TRBV9,NA,CASSAASGATDTQYF,TGTGCCAGCAGCGCTGCTAGCGGGGCCACAGATACGCAGTATTTT
NA,TRBJ1-1,TRBV19,NA,CASSVAGGTEAFF,TGTGCCAGTAGCGTCGCCGGAGGCACTGAAGCTTTCTTT
NA,TRBJ2-7,TRBV19,few,CASSRGGSYEQYF,TGTGCCAGTAGTAGGGGCGGATCCTACGAGCAGTACTTC
NA,TRBJ2-1,TRBV5-1,NA,CASSLRLDREQFF,TGCGCCAGCAGCCTGCGACTAGATCGGGAGCAGTTCTTC
NA,TRBJ2-7,TRBV29-1,NA,CSVERGYEQYF,TGCAGCGTTGAAAGGGGTTACGAGCAGTACTTC
NA,TRBJ1-1,TRBV5-1,NA,CASSHTGQSNTEAFF,TGCGCCAGCAGCCATACCGGACAGTCGAACACTGAAGCTTTCTTT
TRBD1,TRBJ1-2,TRBV5-1,NA,CASSFQGAQEGYTF,TGCGCCAGCAGCTTTCAGGGGGCGCAGGAAGGCTACACCTTC
TRBD1,TRBJ1-1,TRBV19,NA,CASSIQGTTGGTEAFF,TGTGCCAGTAGTATACAGGGCACGACAGGGGGAACTGAAGCTTTCTTT
TRBD2,TRBJ2-1,TRBV18,NA,CASRMTTSGLDEQFF,TGTGCCAGCCGAATGACGACTAGCGGGTTGGATGAGCAGTTCTTC
TRBD1,TRBJ2-6,TRBV6-4,NA,CASGTGLGSGASVLTF,TGTGCCAGTGGGACAGGGCTGGGTTCTGGGGCCAGCGTCCTGACTTTC
NA,TRBJ1-2,TRBV4-2,NA,CASSLPSPANYGYTF,TGTGCCAGCAGCCTACCTTCCCCAGCTAACTATGGCTACACCTTC
NA,TRBJ2-3,TRBV7-6,few,CASSSRLPDTQYF,TGTGCCAGCAGCTCCCGACTCCCAGATACGCAGTATTTT
TRBD2,TRBJ2-3,TRBV6-1,NA,CASHFGGAGDTQYF,TGTGCCAGTCACTTCGGGGGGGCGGGTGATACGCAGTATTTT
TRBD2,TRBJ2-7,TRBV18,NA,CASSLGRGDAYEQYF,TGTGCCAGCTCACTGGGGCGGGGGGACGCCTACGAGCAGTACTTC